This TCR beta chain appears in the sequencing data of a study of regulatory T cells in long-lasting Graves disease. Study-level results: Favored gene segments in persistent disease were TRBV28, TRBJ1-2 and TRBJ2-5.

Construction of the TCR beta libraries employed iRepertoire HTBI primers in conjunction with Arm-PCR of CDR3 regions. From the multiplex PCR reads, TCRdb called clonotypes with MiXCR, one entry per CDR3 protein. The data contain about 470,000 distinct CDR3 sequences, 20% to 25% of them singletons. The time point: persistent/refractory GD, antithyroid drugs over 5 years with positive TRAb. Extracted PBMC RNA gave rise to the TCR library. The table lists this clonotype with many counts. What it recognizes is unknown. Trimming removed 3 bases from V and 3 bases from J, with 2 bases in between. This CDR3 has 12 residues.

The V call is TRBV12-3 or TRBV12-4, the J call TRBJ2-2, with unresolved D. Source: peripheral blood mononuclear cells (PBMCs), taken when the disease was refractory, from a patient treated with antithyroid drugs. The sequence came from a female donor with Graves disease. The CDR3, as DNA: TGTGCCAGCAGTTTCGACACCGGGGAGCTGTTTTTT. Its translation is CASSFDTGELFF.